A selection of T cell receptor beta chains follows, all from one sample in a study of shared clonotypes between healthy human individuals. Some clones are missing from TCRdb's copy, which holds only in-frame ones; the method was immunoSEQ multiplex PCR. The sample records roughly 1,000,000 clones, approximately 78% being singletons. Sequencing input: memory CD4+ T cells from PBMCs. These receptors all stem from a young man in good health. Some clones in this sample may be carry-over from other donors' samples. Each CDR3 is given without its conserved first and last residue. The order of the fields is V gene, J gene, CDR3 protein.

V gene: TRBV5-1
J gene: TRBJ2-1
CDR3 protein: ASSLGTSGRAFNEQF

V gene: TRBV10-2
J gene: TRBJ2-2
CDR3 protein: ASRITANTGELF

V gene: TRBV6-5
J gene: TRBJ1-5
CDR3 protein: ASSYRTVSNQPQH

V gene: TRBV19
J gene: TRBJ1-5
CDR3 protein: ASSPRDRILNQPQH

V gene: TRBV5-1
J gene: TRBJ2-3
CDR3 protein: ASSWGTGRTDTQY

V gene: TRBV5-1
J gene: TRBJ2-3
CDR3 protein: ASSSQGPTDTQY

V gene: TRBV14
J gene: TRBJ2-1
CDR3 protein: ASSQDLGRYEQF

V gene: TRBV5-4
J gene: TRBJ2-5
CDR3 protein: ASGRQGGLGETQY

V gene: TRBV9
J gene: TRBJ2-7
CDR3 protein: ASSSGQGARSLSYEQY

V gene: TRBV7-9
J gene: TRBJ2-7
CDR3 protein: ASRRAGETYEQY

V gene: TRBV6-1
J gene: TRBJ2-7
CDR3 protein: ASKFSGTYEQY

V gene: TRBV9
J gene: TRBJ2-5
CDR3 protein: ASSVGRWQETQY

V gene: TRBV18
J gene: TRBJ2-3
CDR3 protein: ASSPKSDTQY